This T cell receptor (beta chain) is drawn from a study of neurological immune-mediated disorders. Study results and limitations: The absence of shared CDR3 amino acid sequences among expanded clones across subjects suggests private repertoires in all groups. HTLV-1-associated myelopathy had the most TCR clonal expansion, while multiple sclerosis had the least, a level that fell below healthy controls.

MiXCR, run by TCRdb on the 5' RACE reads, gives a single entry per CDR3 protein. The data show under 45,000 distinct CDR3 sequences, roughly 15% seen once. Sorted libraries were derived from roughly 1 million CD4+ or CD8+ T cells. This clonotype was counted ten times or more. The antigen remains unidentified. Sequencing used CD4+ T cells from blood. This receptor was taken from a woman aged 55 to 70 with HTLV-1-associated myelopathy (HAM/TSP).

CDR3 in DNA: TGTGCCAGCAGCCAATACCCAAAGGGACCGGTGAATTCACCCCTCCACTTT. Translation gives CASSQYPKGPVNSPLHF. This chain links TRBV3-1 with TRBJ1-6, with D perhaps matching TRBD1 (5 bases). Per the germline V gene, CDR1 is LGHDT and CDR2 is YNNKEL (reference sequence). The V end lost 2 bases, the J end lost 7 bases, and 18 bases lay between the germline ends. The CDR3 is 17 amino acids.